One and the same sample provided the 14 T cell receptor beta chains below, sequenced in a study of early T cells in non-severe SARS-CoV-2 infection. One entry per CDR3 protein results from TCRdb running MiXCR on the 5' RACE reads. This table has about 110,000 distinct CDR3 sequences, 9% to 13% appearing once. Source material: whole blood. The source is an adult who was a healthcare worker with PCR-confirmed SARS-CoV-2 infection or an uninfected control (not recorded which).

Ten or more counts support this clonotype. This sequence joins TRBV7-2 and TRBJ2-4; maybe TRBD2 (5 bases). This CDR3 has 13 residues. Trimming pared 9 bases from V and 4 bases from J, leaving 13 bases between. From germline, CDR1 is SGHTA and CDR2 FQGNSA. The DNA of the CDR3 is TGTGCCAGTTCAGCGGACTCGAAAAACATTCAGTACTTC. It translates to CASSADSKNIQYF. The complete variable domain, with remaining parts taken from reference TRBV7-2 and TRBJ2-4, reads GAGVSQSPSNKVTEKGKDVELRCDPISGHTALYWYRQSLGQGLEFLIYFQGNSAPDKSGLPSDRFSAERTGGSVSTLTIQRTQQEDSAVYLCASSADSKNIQYFGAGTRLSVL.

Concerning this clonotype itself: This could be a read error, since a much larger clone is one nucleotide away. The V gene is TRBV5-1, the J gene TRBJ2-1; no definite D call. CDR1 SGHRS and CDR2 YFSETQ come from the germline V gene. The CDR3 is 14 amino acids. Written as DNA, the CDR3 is TGCGCCAGCAGCCCGTCGAATCAGTACAATGTGCAGTTCTTC. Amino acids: CASSPSNQYNVQFF.

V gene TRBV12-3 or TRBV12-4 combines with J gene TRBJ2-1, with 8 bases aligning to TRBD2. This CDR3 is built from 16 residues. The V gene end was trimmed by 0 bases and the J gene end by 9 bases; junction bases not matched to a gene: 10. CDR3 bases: TGTGCCAGCAGTTTAGCGCGGGCGGGAGGACGGGGTGAGCAGTTCTTC. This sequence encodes CASSLARAGGRGEQFF.

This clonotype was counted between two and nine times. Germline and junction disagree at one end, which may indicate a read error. The CDR3 region is CSGGRGEDNEQFF. Written as DNA, the CDR3 is TGCAGCGGGGGGCGCGGGGAGGACAATGAGCAGTTCTTC. The gene calls are TRBV11-3 and TRBJ2-1, with 9 bases aligning to TRBD2. There are 13 residues in the CDR3. The germline V gene has CDR1 SGHNT and CDR2 YENEEA.

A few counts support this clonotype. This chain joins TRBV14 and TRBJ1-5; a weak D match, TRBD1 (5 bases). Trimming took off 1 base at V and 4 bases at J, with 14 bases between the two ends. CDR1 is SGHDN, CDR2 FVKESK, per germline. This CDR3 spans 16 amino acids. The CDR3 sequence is CASSQAGRWLNQPQHF. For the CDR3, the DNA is TGTGCCAGCAGCCAAGCGGGACGGTGGCTTAATCAGCCCCAGCATTTT.

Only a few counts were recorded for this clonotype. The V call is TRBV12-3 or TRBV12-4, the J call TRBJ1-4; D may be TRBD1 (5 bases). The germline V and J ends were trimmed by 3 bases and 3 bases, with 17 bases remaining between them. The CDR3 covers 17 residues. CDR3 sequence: CASSFGTGGSANEKLFF. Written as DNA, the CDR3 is TGTGCCAGCAGTTTTGGTACAGGAGGGTCAGCTAATGAAAAACTGTTTTTT.

In DNA, the CDR3 is TGCAGCGTGAAGACAGGGGCTAATTCACCCCTCCACTTT. Protein product: CSVKTGANSPLHF. V usage is TRBV29-1 and J usage is TRBJ1-6; 8 nucleotides agree with TRBD1. The ends lost 6 bases at V and 6 bases at J; junction bases unmatched: 4. From germline, CDR1 is SQVTM and CDR2 ANQGSEA. This CDR3 has 13 residues.

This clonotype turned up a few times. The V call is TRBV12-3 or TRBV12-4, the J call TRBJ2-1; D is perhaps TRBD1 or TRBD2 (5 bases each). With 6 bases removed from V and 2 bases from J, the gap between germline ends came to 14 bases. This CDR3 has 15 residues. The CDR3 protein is CASSPEGRAYNEQFF. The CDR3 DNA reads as TGTGCCAGCAGCCCCGAGGGGAGAGCCTACAATGAGCAGTTCTTC.

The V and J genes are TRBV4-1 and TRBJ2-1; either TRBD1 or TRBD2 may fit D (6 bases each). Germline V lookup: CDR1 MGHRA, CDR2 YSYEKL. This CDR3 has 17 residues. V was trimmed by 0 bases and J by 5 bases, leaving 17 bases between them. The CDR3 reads CASSQDRGRRVHNEQFF. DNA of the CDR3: TGCGCCAGCAGCCAAGATCGGGGGCGCAGGGTCCACAATGAGCAGTTCTTC.

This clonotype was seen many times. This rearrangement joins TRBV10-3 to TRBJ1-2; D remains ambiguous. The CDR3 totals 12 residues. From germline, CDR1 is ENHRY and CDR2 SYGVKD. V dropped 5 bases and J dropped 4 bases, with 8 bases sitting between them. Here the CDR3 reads CAISSASYGYTF. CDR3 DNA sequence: TGTGCCATCAGTTCAGCCAGCTATGGCTACACCTTC.

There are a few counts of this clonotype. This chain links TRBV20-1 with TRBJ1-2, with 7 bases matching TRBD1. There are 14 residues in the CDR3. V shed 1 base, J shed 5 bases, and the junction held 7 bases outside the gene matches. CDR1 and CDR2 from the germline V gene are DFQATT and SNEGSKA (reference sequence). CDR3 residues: CSARGQGLEYGYTF. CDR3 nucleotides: TGCAGTGCTAGAGGACAGGGACTTGAATATGGCTACACCTTC.

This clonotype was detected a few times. The CDR3 DNA sequence: TGTGCCAGCAGCAAGGGACTGGGGAACACTGAAGCTTTCTTT. This codes for CASSKGLGNTEAFF. This chain uses TRBV5-6 with TRBJ1-1; possibly TRBD1 for D (5 bases). The V end was cut by 4 bases, the J end by 1 base, with 11 bases between. This CDR3 contains 14 residues. From germline, CDR1 is SGHDT and CDR2 YYEEEE.

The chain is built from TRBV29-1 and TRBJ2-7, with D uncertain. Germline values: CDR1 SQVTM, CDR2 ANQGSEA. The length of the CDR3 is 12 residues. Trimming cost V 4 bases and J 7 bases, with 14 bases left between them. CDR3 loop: CSVGARFVEQYF. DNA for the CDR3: TGCAGCGTTGGGGCCAGGTTCGTAGAGCAGTACTTC.

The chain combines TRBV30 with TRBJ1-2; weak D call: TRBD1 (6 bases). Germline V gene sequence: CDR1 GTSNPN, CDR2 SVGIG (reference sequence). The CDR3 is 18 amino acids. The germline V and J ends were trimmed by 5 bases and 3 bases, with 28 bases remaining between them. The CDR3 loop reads CAWGGTGHHYPIHYGYTF. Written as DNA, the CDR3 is TGTGCCTGGGGTGGCACGGGACACCACTACCCCATCCACTATGGCTACACCTTC.